The clone carrying this T cell receptor (beta chain) has more than one count but fewer than ten. What it recognizes is unknown. This record comes from a study of cytomegalovirus exposure and HLA in healthy donors. Amplification used 60 Vbeta primers and 13 Jbeta primers. The repertoire was sequenced with immunoSEQ multiplex PCR; TCRdb's copy has only in-frame clones and lacks some. This sample yields 120,000 or so clones, of which over 65% are seen a single time; 6.3% belongs to the top ten. V was shortened by 4 bases and J by 0 bases, with 12 bases between the two germline ends. Germline-derived CDR1 and CDR2 are SGHKS and YYEKEE (reference sequence). This CDR3 comprises 15 residues. Overall study results and limits: Association of 16,951 TCR beta sequences with HLA alleles was found at 0.05 false discovery rate in a later analysis. When a later analysis compared HLA-associated TCR beta chains with equally common others, the HLA-associated chains turned out to be more clonally expanded and to have lower generation probabilities.

The specimen was PBMCs. This TCR came from a woman aged 40-49 years in good health and CMV-seronegative. The V and J genes are TRBV5-5 and TRBJ2-3, with D possibly being TRBD1 (5 bases). The CDR3 here is CASSADTSSTDTQYF. As DNA, the CDR3 is TGTGCCAGCAGCGCGGACACATCTAGCACAGATACGCAGTATTTT.